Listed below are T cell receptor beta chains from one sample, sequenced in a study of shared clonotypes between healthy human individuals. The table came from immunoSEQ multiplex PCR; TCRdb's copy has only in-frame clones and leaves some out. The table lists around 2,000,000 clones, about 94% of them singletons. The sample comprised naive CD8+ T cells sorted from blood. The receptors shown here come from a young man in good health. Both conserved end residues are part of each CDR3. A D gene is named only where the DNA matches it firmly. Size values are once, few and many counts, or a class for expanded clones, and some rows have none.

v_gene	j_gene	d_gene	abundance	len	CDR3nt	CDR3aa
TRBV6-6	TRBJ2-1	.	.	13	TGTGCCAGCAGTTACCCACTCGGTAATGAGCAGTTCTTC	CASSYPLGNEQFF
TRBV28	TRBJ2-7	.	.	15	TGTGCCAGCAGTTCTTTTGCAGGCCAGCCTTACGAGCAGTACTTC	CASSSFAGQPYEQYF
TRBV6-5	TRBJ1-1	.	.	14	TGTGCCAGCTCAACAGTGGGAGGTGCCACTGAAGCTTTCTTT	CASSTVGGATEAFF
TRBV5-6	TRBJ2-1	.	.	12	TGTGCCAGCAGCTCCTCAGGGGATGAGCAGTTCTTC	CASSSSGDEQFF
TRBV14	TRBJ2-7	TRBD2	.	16	TGTGCCAGCAGCCAAGAGGATAGCGGGAGTTTTCGCGAGCAGTACTTC	CASSQEDSGSFREQYF
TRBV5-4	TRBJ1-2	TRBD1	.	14	TGTGCCAGCAGCTCTTCGACAGGGGGTTATGGCTACACCTTC	CASSSSTGGYGYTF
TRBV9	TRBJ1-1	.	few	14	TGTGCCAGCAGCGTAGGTGGGGAGAACACTGAAGCTTTCTTT	CASSVGGENTEAFF
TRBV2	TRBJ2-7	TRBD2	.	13	TGTGCCGGAGGGACTAGCGGGGGCTACGAGCAGTACTTC	CAGGTSGGYEQYF
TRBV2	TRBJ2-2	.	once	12	TGTGCCAGCTTCCTCTTTCCCGGGGAGCTGTTTTTT	CASFLFPGELFF
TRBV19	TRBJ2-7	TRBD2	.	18	TGTGCCAGTAGCCATACTGATCTAGCGGGGACTAGCTCCTACGAGCAGTACTTC	CASSHTDLAGTSSYEQYF
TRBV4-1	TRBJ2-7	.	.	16	TGCGCCAGCAGCCAAGTAGGGACTCAGGGGGCCTACGAGCAGTACTTC	CASSQVGTQGAYEQYF
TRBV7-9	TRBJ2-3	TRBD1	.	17	TGTGCCAGCAGCTTAGTAGGTTGGACAGGGGGCGAAGATACGCAGTATTTT	CASSLVGWTGGEDTQYF
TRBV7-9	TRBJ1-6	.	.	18	TGTGCCAGCAGCTATAATATGGCAATAGGCCGCGGGGATTCACCCCTCCACTTT	CASSYNMAIGRGDSPLHF
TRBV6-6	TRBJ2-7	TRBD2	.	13	TGTGCCAGCATGCCTAGCGGGGCCTACGAGCAGTACTTC	CASMPSGAYEQYF
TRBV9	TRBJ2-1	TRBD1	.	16	TGTGCCAGCAGCTCCATCGACAGGGGGCGCGGCAATGAGCAGTTCTTC	CASSSIDRGRGNEQFF
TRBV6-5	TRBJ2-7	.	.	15	TGTGCCAGCAGTCCCGGGACCCCGAGCTCCTACGAGCAGTACTTC	CASSPGTPSSYEQYF
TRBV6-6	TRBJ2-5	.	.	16	TGTGCCAGCAGTTACTCTCCCCTAAAGATGCAGGAGACCCAGTACTTC	CASSYSPLKMQETQYF
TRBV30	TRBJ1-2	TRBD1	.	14	TGTGCCTGGAGTGTAGGGACAGGGAACTATGGCTACACCTTC	CAWSVGTGNYGYTF
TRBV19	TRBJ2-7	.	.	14	TGTGCCAGTAGTATGGGGCAGGGGACTACCGAGCAGTACTTC	CASSMGQGTTEQYF
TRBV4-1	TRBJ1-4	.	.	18	TGCGCCAGCAGCCAAGAATCTACGGCAGGTTACTTGAATGAAAAACTGTTTTTT	CASSQESTAGYLNEKLFF
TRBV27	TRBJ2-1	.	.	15	TGTGCCAGCAGTTTAGGGCGCGGGTCCCTAGGTGAGCAGTTCTTC	CASSLGRGSLGEQFF
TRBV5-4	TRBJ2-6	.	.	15	TGTGCCAGCAGCTTGGCGGGTGGAGACGCCAACGTCCTGACTTTC	CASSLAGGDANVLTF
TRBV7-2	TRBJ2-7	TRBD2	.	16	TGTGCCAGCAGCTTAGAACCGGGACTAGCGTCGACCGAGCAGTACTTC	CASSLEPGLASTEQYF
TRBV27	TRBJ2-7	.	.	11	TGTGCCAGCAGTTTATTAGCCGAGCAGTACTTC	CASSLLAEQYF
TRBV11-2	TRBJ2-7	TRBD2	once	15	TGTGCCAGCAGCTGGGGACTAGCGGGAGTAAGTGAGCAGTACTTC	CASSWGLAGVSEQYF
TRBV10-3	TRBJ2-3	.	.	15	TGTGCCATCAGACAGAGGGTTGTGGGCACAGATACGCAGTATTTT	CAIRQRVVGTDTQYF
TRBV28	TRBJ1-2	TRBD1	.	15	TGTGCCAGCAGTTCAAGGACAGGAAACAGCTATGGCTACACCTTC	CASSSRTGNSYGYTF
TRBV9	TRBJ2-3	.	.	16	TGTGCCAGCAGCCCTAGGATGGGCGGGATCTCAGATACGCAGTATTTT	CASSPRMGGISDTQYF
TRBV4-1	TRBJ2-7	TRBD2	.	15	TGCGCCAGCAGCCAAGTAATAGCGGGCCCCTACGAGCAGTACTTC	CASSQVIAGPYEQYF
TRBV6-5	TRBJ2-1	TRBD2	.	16	TGTGCCAGCAGTTACTCAGGACTAGCGGGAGGAGGGGAGCAGTTCTTC	CASSYSGLAGGGEQFF
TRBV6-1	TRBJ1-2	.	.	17	TGTGCCAGCAGTGAAGCGCTAGGACCGTCCATTAACTATGGCTACACCTTC	CASSEALGPSINYGYTF
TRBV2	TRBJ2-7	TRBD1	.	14	TGTGCCAGCAGTGAAGGACAGGGGAAGTACGAGCAGTACTTC	CASSEGQGKYEQYF
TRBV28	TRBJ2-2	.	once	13	TGTGCCAGCAGCTTTCGGGCCGCCGGGGAGCTGTTTTTT	CASSFRAAGELFF
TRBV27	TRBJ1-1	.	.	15	TGTGCCAGCAGTTTTGGGGCGGACCCGAACACTGAAGCTTTCTTT	CASSFGADPNTEAFF
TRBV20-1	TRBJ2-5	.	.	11	TGCAGTGCCGACGAAACGGAGACCCAGTACTTC	CSADETETQYF
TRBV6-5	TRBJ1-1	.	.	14	TGTGCCAGCAGTTACGGTCCCGTGAACACTGAAGCTTTCTTT	CASSYGPVNTEAFF
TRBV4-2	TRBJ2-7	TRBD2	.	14	TGTGCCAGCGCCGGGACTAGCGACTCCTACGAGCAGTACTTC	CASAGTSDSYEQYF
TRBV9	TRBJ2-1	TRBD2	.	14	TGTGCCAGCAGCGTAGAGCGGGAGATCGGTGAGCAGTTCTTC	CASSVEREIGEQFF
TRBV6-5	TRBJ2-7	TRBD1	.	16	TGTGCCAGCAGTTACTCGGGGGGACAGGCCCTCTACGAGCAGTACTTC	CASSYSGGQALYEQYF
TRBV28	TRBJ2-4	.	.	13	TGTGCCAGCAGTTTAGGAATCGGTTACATTCAGTACTTC	CASSLGIGYIQYF
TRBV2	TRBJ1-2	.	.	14	TGTGCCAGCAGTCTTCTTGAGGGAGATGAAGGCTACACCTTC	CASSLLEGDEGYTF
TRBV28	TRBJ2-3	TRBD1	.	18	TGTGCCAGCAGTTTGGCTGCCAGGGACAGGGGCACCACAGATACGCAGTATTTT	CASSLAARDRGTTDTQYF
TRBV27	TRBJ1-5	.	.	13	TGTGCCAGCAGTTTGGGCCCCACTCAGCCCCAGCATTTT	CASSLGPTQPQHF
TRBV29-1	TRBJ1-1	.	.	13	TGCAGCGTTGGAAGCGAGATGAACACTGAAGCTTTCTTT	CSVGSEMNTEAFF
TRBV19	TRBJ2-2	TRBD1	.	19	TGTGCCAGTAGGTCCGAGACAGGGTATTCAAGCGGTACTACCGGGGAGCTGTTTTTT	CASRSETGYSSGTTGELFF
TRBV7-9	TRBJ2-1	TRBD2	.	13	TGTGCCAGCAGCTTAGCCTCGAGCGGGATTCAGTTCTTC	CASSLASSGIQFF
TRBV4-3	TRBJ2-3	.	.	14	TGCGCCAGCAGCGACAGGCTTAGCACAGATACGCAGTATTTT	CASSDRLSTDTQYF
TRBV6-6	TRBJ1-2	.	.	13	TGTGCCAGCAGCCACGCCGAGGGAAATGGCTACACCTTC	CASSHAEGNGYTF
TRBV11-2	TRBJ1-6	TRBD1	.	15	TGTGCCAGCAGCTTAGGGGACAGGTTGGTGACACCCCTCCACTTT	CASSLGDRLVTPLHF
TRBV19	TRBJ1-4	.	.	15	TGTGCCAGTACGCCCCAACATGTTGGGGTTGAAAAACTGTTTTTT	CASTPQHVGVEKLFF
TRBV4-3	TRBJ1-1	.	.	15	TGCGCCAGCAGCCAAGATTACAGGACGAACACTGAAGCTTTCTTT	CASSQDYRTNTEAFF
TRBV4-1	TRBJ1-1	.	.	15	TGCGCCAGCAGCCAAGACCGAGTAATTTACACTGAAGCTTTCTTT	CASSQDRVIYTEAFF